Listed here is a single T cell receptor (beta chain). The CDR3 has 18 amino acids. Germline CDR1 and CDR2: MDHEN and SYDVKM. The V gene lost 6 bases and the J gene lost 1 base, with 22 bases spanning the gap. This entry is derived from a study of CD8 T cells in Susac syndrome. RNA totalling roughly 0.45 to 1 ug underwent reverse transcription with random hexamers. TCRdb itself ran the immunoSEQ multiplex PCR reads through MiXCR, one entry per CDR3 protein. The sample consists of 400,000 to 550,000 distinct CDR3 sequences, 85% of them appearing once. The sequenced material came from CD8+ T cells from PBMCs. This rearrangement joins TRBV28 to TRBJ1-3; D not certain. The TCR originated in a human donor with multiple sclerosis. This CDR3 is CASSQPGGSELSGNTIYF. DNA for the CDR3: TGTGCCAGCAGCCAACCCGGCGGATCTGAACTTTCTGGAAACACCATATATTTT.